These T cell receptor beta chains were read from a single sample in a study of cytomegalovirus exposure and HLA in healthy donors. TCRdb keeps only in-frame clones here, not all; method: immunoSEQ multiplex PCR. The sample consists of more than 85,000 clones, approximately 11% of them appearing once. Sequencing was done on a sample of PBMCs. The receptors here all came from a man aged 40-49 years in good health and CMV-seropositive. Both conserved end residues are trimmed from each CDR3. Clone size, where shown, is once, few, many, or a class for clones that have expanded.

>few|TRBV2
ASRVGQANQHQH
>few|TRBV13
ASSPGGQGYEQY
>-|TRBV4-1
ASSAGTGPYEQY
>-|TRBV12-5
ASGLVTGMTTEAF
>-|TRBV6-5
ASSYNRGASPGELF
>once|TRBV27
ASSSLLRDRGTDTQY
>-|TRBV19
ASSLGTGGNTEAF
>few|TRBV27
AISDRRGDEQY
>-|TRBV27
ASSIRLAGGPIIGNEQF
>-|TRBV30
AWNGGGSDTQY
>-|TRBV27
ASSSYAGGPGELF
>few|TRBV2
ASSALAETQY
>few|TRBV10-3
AISDGDNTYEQY
>-|TRBV27
ASRPRGGEPINQPQH
>few|TRBV15
ATSPQGGTGNTGELF
>-|TRBV7-2
ASSRGTRSEKLF
>few|TRBV5-5
ASSLEDRLNYGYT
>-|TRBV4-3
ASSQERPRVTGTDTQY
>few|TRBV10-1
ASSDSKRPDEQY
>few|TRBV4-1
ASREMDRGYGYT
>few|TRBV6-4
ASSDSNAGEGSYEQY
>-|TRBV4-3
ASSQGASGNTIY
>-|TRBV29-1
SVGIAGGTYTQY
>few|TRBV29-1
SVEGQLRGYT
>few|TRBV5-4
ASSLLADYTDTQY
>-|TRBV7-6
ASSLRLAGGHNEQF
>-|TRBV9
ASSVGGTSGRYEQY
>few|TRBV5-4
ASSLGQTNTGELF
>few|TRBV9
ASSTFGTGGVQF
>-|TRBV4-2
ASSQGSGTGGPYGYT
>few|TRBV30
AWSVRDNQPQH
>few|TRBV19
ASSLLRSQETQY
>few|TRBV7-3
ASSLGAATDTQY
>-|TRBV19
ASSILNTEAF
>-|TRBV5-1
ASSQPDPGGPIYT
>few|TRBV4-1
ASSQEGGGRLYNEQF
>few|TRBV19
ATRTGSQPQH
>few|TRBV7-6
ASSFRNGANVLT
>-|TRBV19
ASSIQGERYNEQF
>few|TRBV6-1
ASSDSLAPYEQY
>-|TRBV4-3
ASSQDDREQQY
>-|TRBV7-8
ASSSRDGDQPQH
>-|TRBV2
ASSEWWEGAYNEQF
>-|TRBV7-8
ASSLKRLNTGELF
>few|TRBV7-9
ASSLDSPVTYEQY
>-|TRBV29-1
SALGGGSKNIQY
>-|TRBV19
ASRAATSSDTQY
>few|TRBV6-5
ASSYSAARVQPQH
>-|TRBV6-5
ASSPWEANEQY